This TCR beta chain was obtained from a study of T cell responses to AZD1222 COVID-19 vaccine. A note on this clone: The antigen is not known.

Study findings and constraints: Sampled repertoires all dated from after the peak T cell response. The donor group comprised mostly white British people and more females; the analysis possibly underestimated clonal diversity.

Clones were read by immunoSEQ multiplex PCR, and TCRdb kept only the in-frame ones, dropping some. The table lists about 200,000 clones, almost 90% of them singletons, with 6% to 8.5% in the top ten. This clonotype was sampled from an adult in good health. The sequencing here drew on peripheral blood, taken on day 0 of AZD1222 vaccination.

The chain's CDR3 is CATLTGAYEQYF. For the CDR3, the DNA is TGTGCCACCCTAACAGGGGCCTACGAGCAGTACTTC. This chain uses TRBV6-5 with TRBJ2-7; 7 positions match TRBD1. There are 12 residues in the CDR3. CDR1 MNHEY and CDR2 SVGAGI come from the germline V gene. Unmatched junction bases numbered 5, after V lost 10 bases and J lost 2 bases.